This T cell receptor beta chain emerged from a study of early T cells in non-severe SARS-CoV-2 infection. Turning to the study itself: The input, bulk RNA from unsorted whole blood, was sequenced, and chains were unpaired.

Separate cDNA molecules each had unique molecular identifiers attached to them. Each CDR3 protein is one row after TCRdb ran MiXCR on the 5' RACE reads. The table includes 30,000 or so distinct CDR3 sequences, approximately 7% detected once. Trimming removed 5 bases at V and 2 bases at J, with 18 bases between. The CDR3 spans 16 residues. Germline CDR1 MNHEY, CDR2 SMNVEV (reference sequence). This clonotype appeared many times. The chain carries TRBV27 and TRBJ1-1, with D perhaps matching TRBD1 (6 bases). The sequenced sample was whole blood. The TCR sequence derives from an adult who was a healthcare worker with PCR-confirmed SARS-CoV-2 infection or an uninfected control (not recorded which). The CDR3 spells CASSPPAGTPNTEAFF. CDR3 DNA: TGTGCCAGCAGTCCTCCGGCCGGGACACCAAACACTGAAGCTTTCTTT.